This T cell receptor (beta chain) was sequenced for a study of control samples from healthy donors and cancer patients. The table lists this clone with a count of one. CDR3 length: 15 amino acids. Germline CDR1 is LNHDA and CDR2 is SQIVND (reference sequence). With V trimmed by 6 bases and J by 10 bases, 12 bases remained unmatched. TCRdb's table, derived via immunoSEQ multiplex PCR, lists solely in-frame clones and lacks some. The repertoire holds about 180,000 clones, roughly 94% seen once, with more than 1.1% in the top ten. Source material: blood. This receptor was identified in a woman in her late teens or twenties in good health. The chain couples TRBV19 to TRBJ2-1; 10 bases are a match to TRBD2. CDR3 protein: CASSETSGGANEQFF. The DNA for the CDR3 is TGTGCCAGTAGCGAGACGAGCGGGGGGGCAAACGAGCAGTTCTTC.